This TCR beta chain was documented in a study of cytomegalovirus exposure and HLA in healthy donors. General observations from the study: Exclusion as indistinguishable affected some V segments, including TRBV6-2 and TRBV6-3.

In the PCR, 60 Vbeta and 13 Jbeta primers were used. The data were produced by immunoSEQ multiplex PCR, yet TCRdb's version contains in-frame clones alone and is incomplete. This table holds more than 150,000 clones, 77% found once. This clone was observed a few times. No antigen is known for it. The CDR3 is made up of 12 amino acids. Trimming took 6 bases from V and 4 from J, leaving 10 bases between them. The germline gives CDR1 SNHLY, CDR2 FYNNEI. The chain links TRBV2 to TRBJ2-7, with D possibly being TRBD2 (6 bases). This clonotype was obtained from a young man in good health and CMV-seronegative. Input material: PBMCs. The CDR3 sequence: CASRLAVYEQYF. CDR3 coding DNA: TGTGCCAGCAGACTAGCTGTTTACGAGCAGTACTTC.